The rows below give T cell receptor beta chains drawn from one sample of a study of CD8 T cells in ankylosing spondylitis. Via MiXCR, TCRdb re-called the 5' RACE reads, giving one row per CDR3 protein. The sample lists roughly 400,000 distinct CDR3 sequences; 20% to 25% were seen once. Sequences were obtained from blood, either unsorted or a sorted T cell fraction (not recorded which). The receptor source for this set is a male donor with ankylosing spondylitis. Each CDR3 is given with its conserved first and last residue. The D gene is left open where the match is weak. Size is stated for part of the rows, as once, few or many counts, or as a class when the clone is expanded.

v_call	d_call	clone_size	j_call	cdr3_aa	cdr3_nt
TRBV12-3/TRBV12-4	TRBD1	few	TRBJ2-5	CASSQDREKETQYF	TGTGCCAGCAGTCAAGACAGGGAAAAAGAGACCCAGTACTTC
TRBV5-1	TRBD1	-	TRBJ2-2	CASSWTGGSDTGELFF	TGCGCCAGCAGCTGGACAGGGGGCTCCGACACCGGGGAGCTGTTTTTT
TRBV2	-	few	TRBJ2-7	CASQRDVSYEQYF	TGTGCCAGCCAAAGGGACGTTTCCTACGAGCAGTACTTC
TRBV29-1	-	-	TRBJ1-1	CSVEPTKGTEAFF	TGCAGCGTCGAGCCGACAAAGGGGACTGAAGCTTTCTTT
TRBV7-3	-	-	TRBJ2-2	CASSSYIGYREPGELFF	TGTGCCAGCAGCTCCTACATAGGGTATAGGGAGCCCGGGGAGCTGTTTTTT
TRBV19	-	-	TRBJ1-1	CASSTYSLQTVMNTEAFF	TGTGCCAGTAGTACCTACTCCCTCCAGACAGTAATGAACACTGAAGCTTTCTTT
TRBV11-2	-	-	TRBJ2-2	CASSSNRVHTGELFF	TGTGCCAGCAGCTCTAACAGGGTTCATACCGGGGAGCTGTTTTTT
TRBV20-1	TRBD1	-	TRBJ1-4	CSATGTATTNEKLFF	TGCAGTGCTACCGGGACAGCCACAACTAATGAAAAACTGTTTTTT
TRBV10-3	-	few	TRBJ2-3	CAISEQGGDTQYF	TGTGCCATCAGTGAGCAGGGGGGAGATACGCAGTATTTT
TRBV4-2	TRBD2	-	TRBJ2-3	CASSVFGLAGGTDTQYF	TGTGCCAGCAGCGTATTCGGACTAGCGGGAGGCACAGATACGCAGTATTTT
TRBV5-1	-	-	TRBJ2-2	CASSLAHGTRTGELFF	TGCGCCAGCAGCTTGGCCCACGGGACGCGGACCGGGGAGCTGTTTTTT
TRBV20-1	TRBD2	-	TRBJ2-1	CSAIGLAVSYNEQFF	TGCAGTGCTATAGGACTAGCGGTTTCCTACAATGAGCAGTTCTTC
TRBV7-9	-	-	TRBJ2-7	CASSLLGVTYEQYF	TGTGCCAGCAGCTTATTAGGGGTCACCTACGAGCAGTACTTC
TRBV5-1	-	-	TRBJ2-6	CASSRPGISSGANVLTF	TGCGCCAGCAGCCGGCCAGGGATTTCCTCTGGGGCCAACGTCCTGACTTTC
TRBV6-2/TRBV6-3	-	-	TRBJ1-5	CASSYIQGKGFDQPQHF	TGTGCCAGCAGTTACATCCAGGGTAAGGGTTTTGATCAGCCCCAGCATTTT
TRBV10-3	TRBD1	-	TRBJ2-2	CAISETGLGTGELFF	TGTGCCATCTCGGAGACAGGGTTGGGCACCGGGGAGCTGTTTTTT
TRBV28	TRBD1	-	TRBJ2-5	CASSPLGDRVGLETQYF	TGTGCCAGCAGTCCCCTAGGGGACAGGGTAGGGCTGGAGACCCAGTACTTC
TRBV28	-	-	TRBJ2-4	CASSLGDLNIQYF	TGTGCCAGCAGTTTGGGGGATTTAAACATTCAGTACTTC
TRBV9	TRBD1	many	TRBJ1-6	CASSVGTGGRSPLHF	TGTGCCAGCAGCGTAGGGACAGGTGGGAGGTCACCCCTCCACTTT
TRBV30	-	-	TRBJ2-2	CAWSPGPAGELFF	TGTGCCTGGAGTCCGGGACCGGCCGGGGAGCTGTTTTTT
TRBV5-1	-	few	TRBJ1-1	CASSADFRDTEAFF	TGCGCCAGCAGCGCGGACTTTAGGGACACTGAAGCTTTCTTT
TRBV7-3	-	once	TRBJ1-6	CASSLTGTSTRNSPLHF	TGTGCCAGCAGCCTTACCGGGACCTCTACCCGGAATTCACCCCTCCACTTT
TRBV7-2	TRBD2	-	TRBJ2-7	CASSPEGLAAYEQYF	TGTGCCAGCAGCCCCGAGGGACTAGCTGCCTACGAGCAGTACTTC
TRBV28	-	few	TRBJ2-7	CASSPLTGPALVLAYF	TGTGCCAGCAGCCCTTTAACCGGGCCCGCTCTTGTCCTAGCGTACTTC
TRBV28	TRBD2	few	TRBJ2-1	CASRLAGGDNEQFF	TGTGCCAGCAGGCTAGCGGGAGGGGACAATGAGCAGTTCTTC
TRBV12-3/TRBV12-4	TRBD2	many	TRBJ2-1	CASSLHREGYNEQFF	TGTGCCAGCAGTTTACATCGGGAGGGGTACAATGAGCAGTTCTTC
TRBV20-1	-	few	TRBJ2-6	CSASPEGANVLTF	TGCAGTGCTAGCCCGGAGGGGGCCAACGTCCTGACTTTC
TRBV29-1	TRBD1	few	TRBJ1-1	CSVRTGGDTEAFF	TGCAGCGTTCGGACAGGGGGCGATACTGAAGCTTTCTTT
TRBV5-1	-	-	TRBJ1-4	CASSLMGPATNEKLFF	TGCGCCAGCAGCTTGATGGGACCTGCAACTAATGAAAAACTGTTTTTT
TRBV6-2/TRBV6-3	TRBD2	-	TRBJ2-7	CASSYPLPSGRGTYEQYF	TGTGCCAGCAGTTACCCTCTCCCTAGCGGGAGAGGTACCTACGAGCAGTACTTC
TRBV7-9	TRBD2	few	TRBJ2-5	CASSLGLAVLQETQYF	TGTGCCAGCAGCCTGGGACTAGCGGTACTACAAGAGACCCAGTACTTC
TRBV14	-	many	TRBJ2-7	CASSSWARSYEQYF	TGTGCCAGCAGCAGCTGGGCGCGCTCCTACGAGCAGTACTTC
TRBV20-1	-	few	TRBJ2-3	CSARRTLTDTQYF	TGCAGTGCTAGAAGGACTCTCACAGATACGCAGTATTTT
TRBV29-1	-	-	TRBJ2-5	CSAGARGETQYF	TGCAGCGCCGGGGCCCGGGGAGAGACCCAGTACTTC
TRBV7-8	TRBD2	-	TRBJ2-5	CASSLGILAGHQETQYF	TGTGCCAGCAGCCTTGGAATACTAGCGGGACATCAAGAGACCCAGTACTTC
TRBV5-4	TRBD1	few	TRBJ1-6	CASSLTDRGNSPLHF	TGTGCCAGCAGCTTGACGGACAGGGGAAATTCACCCCTCCACTTT
TRBV18	TRBD2	few	TRBJ2-7	CASSPPAREGLEQYF	TGTGCCAGCTCACCCCCCGCGCGGGAGGGCCTTGAGCAGTACTTC
TRBV5-1	-	-	TRBJ2-5	CASSRDRASETQYF	TGCGCCAGCAGCAGGGATAGGGCTTCAGAGACCCAGTACTTC
TRBV7-6	-	-	TRBJ1-6	CASSLQGGQRAPLHF	TGTGCCAGCAGCTTACAGGGAGGACAGCGGGCACCCCTCCACTTT